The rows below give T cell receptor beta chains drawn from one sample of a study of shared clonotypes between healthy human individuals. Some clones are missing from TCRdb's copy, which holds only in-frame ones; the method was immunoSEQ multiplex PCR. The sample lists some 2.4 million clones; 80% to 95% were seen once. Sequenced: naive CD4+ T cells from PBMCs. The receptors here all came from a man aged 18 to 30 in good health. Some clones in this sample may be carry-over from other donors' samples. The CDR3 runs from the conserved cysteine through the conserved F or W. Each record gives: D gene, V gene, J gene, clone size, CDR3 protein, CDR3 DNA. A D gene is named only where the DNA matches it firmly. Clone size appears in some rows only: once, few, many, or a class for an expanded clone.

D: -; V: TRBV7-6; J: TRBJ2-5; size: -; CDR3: CASSGWSQETQYF; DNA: TGTGCCAGCAGCGGGTGGAGCCAAGAGACCCAGTACTTC
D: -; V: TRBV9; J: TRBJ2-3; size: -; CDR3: CASSVVGGGTTDTQYF; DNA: TGTGCCAGCAGCGTAGTGGGGGGAGGTACCACAGATACGCAGTATTTT
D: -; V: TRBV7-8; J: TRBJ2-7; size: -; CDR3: CASSFLLYEQYF; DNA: TGTGCCAGCAGCTTCTTACTATACGAGCAGTACTTC
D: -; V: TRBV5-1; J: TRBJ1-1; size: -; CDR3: CASSLVLDTEAFF; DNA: TGCGCCAGCAGCTTGGTTCTCGACACTGAAGCTTTCTTT
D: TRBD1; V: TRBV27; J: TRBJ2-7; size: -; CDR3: CASNLYGRTGGYEQYF; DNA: TGTGCCAGCAATCTATATGGGAGGACAGGGGGCTACGAGCAGTACTTC
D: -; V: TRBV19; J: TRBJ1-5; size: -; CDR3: CASSTGTARSQPQHF; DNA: TGTGCCAGTAGTACCGGGACCGCGAGGAGCCAGCCCCAGCATTTT
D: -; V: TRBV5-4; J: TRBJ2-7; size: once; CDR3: CASSRVSEAYEQYF; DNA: TGTGCCAGCAGCCGGGTAAGCGAGGCCTACGAGCAGTACTTC
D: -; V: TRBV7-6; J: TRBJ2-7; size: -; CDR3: CASSSEAASDEQYF; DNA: TGTGCCAGCAGCTCCGAGGCGGCATCGGACGAGCAGTACTTC
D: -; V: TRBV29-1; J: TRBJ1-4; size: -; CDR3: CSVESTELGEKLFF; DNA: TGCAGCGTTGAATCGACAGAACTAGGGGAAAAACTGTTTTTT
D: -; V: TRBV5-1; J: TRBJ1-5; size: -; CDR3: CASSLLGQREQPQHF; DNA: TGCGCCAGCAGCTTGCTTGGACAGAGGGAACAGCCCCAGCATTTT
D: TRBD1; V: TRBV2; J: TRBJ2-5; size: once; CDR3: CASRGDRQQETQYF; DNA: TGTGCCAGCAGAGGGGACAGACAACAAGAGACCCAGTACTTC
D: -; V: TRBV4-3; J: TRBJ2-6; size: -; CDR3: CASSRWGEAGANVLTF; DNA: TGCGCCAGCAGCCGCTGGGGGGAGGCTGGGGCCAACGTCCTGACTTTC
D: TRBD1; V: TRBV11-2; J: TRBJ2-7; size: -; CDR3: CASSSRQGYEQYF; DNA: TGTGCCAGCAGCTCCAGACAGGGCTACGAGCAGTACTTC
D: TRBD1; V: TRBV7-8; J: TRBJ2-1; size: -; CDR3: CASGQGLYNEQFF; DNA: TGTGCCAGCGGACAGGGGCTGTACAATGAGCAGTTCTTC
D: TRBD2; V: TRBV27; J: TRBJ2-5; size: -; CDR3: CASSLRAPGLAETQYF; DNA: TGTGCCAGCAGTCTTCGGGCCCCGGGACTAGCGGAGACCCAGTACTTC
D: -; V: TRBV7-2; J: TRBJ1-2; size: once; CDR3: CASSPAGLQGYGYTF; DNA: TGTGCCAGCAGCCCCGCTGGGCTTCAGGGGTATGGCTACACCTTC
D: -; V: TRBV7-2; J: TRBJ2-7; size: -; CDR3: CASSRLQFYEQYF; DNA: TGTGCCAGCAGCCGCCTCCAGTTTTACGAGCAGTACTTC
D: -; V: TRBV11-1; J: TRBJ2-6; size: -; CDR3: CASSLSVQKANVLTF; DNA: TGTGCCAGCAGCTTATCTGTCCAAAAGGCCAACGTCCTGACTTTC
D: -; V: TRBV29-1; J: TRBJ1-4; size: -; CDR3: CSVEEGDGSNPFF; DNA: TGCAGCGTTGAAGAAGGGGATGGATCGAATCCGTTTTTT
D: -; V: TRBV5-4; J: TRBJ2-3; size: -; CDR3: CASSSGTVSTDTQYF; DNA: TGTGCCAGCAGCTCCGGGACGGTTAGCACAGATACGCAGTATTTT
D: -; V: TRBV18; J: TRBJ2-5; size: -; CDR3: CASSPLGQVETQYF; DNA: TGTGCCAGCTCACCACTGGGACAAGTAGAGACCCAGTACTTC
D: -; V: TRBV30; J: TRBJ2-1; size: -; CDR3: CAWSTGQGSYNEQFF; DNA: TGTGCCTGGAGTACAGGGCAGGGGTCCTACAATGAGCAGTTCTTC
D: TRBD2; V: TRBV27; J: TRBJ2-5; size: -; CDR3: CASSLLGLADPRETQYF; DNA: TGTGCCAGCAGTTTATTGGGACTAGCGGACCCCAGGGAGACCCAGTACTTC
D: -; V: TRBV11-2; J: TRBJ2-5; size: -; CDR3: CASSFARETQYF; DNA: TGTGCCAGCAGCTTTGCACGGGAGACCCAGTACTTC
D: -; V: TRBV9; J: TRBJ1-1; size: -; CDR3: CASSPGARSLTEAFF; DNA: TGTGCCAGCAGCCCCGGGGCCCGGAGTTTGACTGAAGCTTTCTTT
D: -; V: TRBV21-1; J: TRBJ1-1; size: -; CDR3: CASSKALWEGGGNTEAFF; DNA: TGTGCCAGCAGCAAAGCGCTTTGGGAGGGTGGTGGAAACACTGAAGCTTTCTTT
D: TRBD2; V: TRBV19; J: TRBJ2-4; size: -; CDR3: CASSIGGLADYRDIQYF; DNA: TGTGCCAGTAGTATAGGAGGACTAGCGGATTACAGGGACATTCAGTACTTC